A selection of T cell receptor beta chains follows, all from one sample in a study of OX40 agonist ivuxolimab in advanced cancers. Profiling relied on immunoSEQ multiplex PCR, and the TCRdb table lists in-frame clones only, not all of them. The table shows around 100,000 clones, with nearly 90% occurring only once. The sequencing here drew on CD4+ or CD8+ T cells sorted from blood, taken in a trial of the OX40 agonist ivuxolimab. The receptors come from an adult with an advanced solid tumor such as melanoma, head and neck, liver or kidney cancer. The CDR3 runs from the conserved cysteine through the conserved F or W. A D gene is named only where the DNA matches it firmly.

v_gene	j_gene	d_gene	CDR3aa	CDR3nt
TRBV30	TRBJ2-3	TRBD2	CAWSAGGPGADTQYF	TGTGCCTGGAGTGCGGGGGGGCCGGGGGCAGATACGCAGTATTTT
TRBV28	TRBJ2-6	.	CASHPPGPGANVLTF	TGTGCCAGCCACCCCCCAGGGCCTGGGGCCAACGTCCTGACTTTC
TRBV7-9	TRBJ1-2	TRBD1	CASSLTTGERGYGYTF	TGTGCCAGCAGCTTGACGACAGGGGAGCGTGGCTATGGCTACACCTTC
TRBV14	TRBJ1-1	.	CASSQELRGTEAFF	TGTGCCAGCAGCCAAGAGCTGAGGGGCACTGAAGCTTTCTTT
TRBV6-5	TRBJ1-2	.	CASSSGRGRYGYTF	TGTGCCAGCAGTTCCGGGAGAGGGAGGTATGGCTACACCTTC
TRBV7-9	TRBJ2-2	.	CASSSRRAENTGELFF	TGTGCCAGCAGCTCGCGGAGGGCGGAGAACACCGGGGAGCTGTTTTTT
TRBV5-1	TRBJ1-2	TRBD1	CASSWATGGGGYTF	TGCGCCAGCAGCTGGGCGACAGGGGGAGGTGGCTACACCTTC
TRBV7-3	TRBJ2-2	.	CASSPRGPGELFF	TGTGCCAGCAGCCCTCGGGGGCCTGGGGAGCTGTTTTTT
TRBV7-2	TRBJ1-2	.	CASSFDTANYGYTF	TGTGCCAGCAGCTTTGACACAGCTAACTATGGCTACACCTTC
TRBV2	TRBJ1-2	.	CASRTNYGYTF	TGTGCCAGCAGAACCAACTATGGCTACACCTTC
TRBV28	TRBJ2-7	.	CASSLWGYEQYF	TGTGCCAGCAGTTTGTGGGGTTACGAGCAGTACTTC
TRBV4-1	TRBJ2-1	TRBD2	CASSLTSGRPNEQFF	TGCGCCAGCAGCCTGACTAGCGGGAGACCCAATGAGCAGTTCTTC
TRBV6-4	TRBJ2-2	TRBD1	CASSTGTGANTGELFF	TGTGCCAGCTCCACCGGGACAGGGGCGAACACCGGGGAGCTGTTTTTT
TRBV7-9	TRBJ2-5	.	CASSPHQGGEETQYF	TGTGCCAGCAGCCCCCATCAGGGGGGTGAGGAGACCCAGTACTTC
TRBV4-1	TRBJ1-2	.	CASSQEPSNYGYTF	TGCGCCAGCAGCCAAGAACCTTCTAACTATGGCTACACCTTC
TRBV6-1	TRBJ2-5	.	CASSGLTGRETQYF	TGTGCCAGCAGTGGACTGACAGGGAGGGAGACCCAGTACTTC
TRBV7-9	TRBJ1-5	.	CASSLESLGQKYSNQPQHF	TGTGCCAGCAGCTTAGAATCCTTAGGACAGAAATATAGCAATCAGCCCCAGCATTTT
TRBV27	TRBJ2-3	TRBD1	CASSLSGTGTDTQYF	TGTGCCAGCAGTCTCTCCGGGACAGGCACAGATACGCAGTATTTT
TRBV11-2	TRBJ2-6	TRBD2	CASSFLAGGTGANVLTF	TGTGCCAGCAGCTTCCTAGCGGGGGGAACTGGGGCCAACGTCCTGACTTTC
TRBV30	TRBJ2-3	.	CAWKRRGPTDTQYF	TGTGCCTGGAAACGGCGGGGGCCCACAGATACGCAGTATTTT
TRBV7-2	TRBJ2-2	TRBD2	CASSLPRIAGRNTGELFF	TGTGCCAGCAGCTTACCCCGAATAGCGGGACGGAACACCGGGGAGCTGTTTTTT
TRBV27	TRBJ2-1	.	CASRGLAKDYNEQFF	TGTGCCAGCAGAGGGCTCGCTAAGGACTACAATGAGCAGTTCTTC
TRBV7-2	TRBJ1-2	.	CASSLVGDPGYGYTF	TGTGCCAGCAGCTTAGTTGGGGATCCGGGCTATGGCTACACCTTC
TRBV25-1	TRBJ1-1	.	CASSVGLLNTEAFF	TGTGCCAGCAGTGTCGGACTTTTGAACACTGAAGCTTTCTTT
TRBV2	TRBJ1-5	TRBD1	CASNRQGGDQPQHF	TGTGCCAGCAATCGACAGGGTGGGGATCAGCCCCAGCATTTT
TRBV19	TRBJ1-1	.	CASSTIFEAFF	TGTGCCAGTAGTACCATCTTCGAAGCTTTCTTT
TRBV11-3	TRBJ2-5	.	CASSLGAAYQETQYF	TGTGCCAGCAGCTTAGGGGCAGCGTACCAAGAGACCCAGTACTTC
TRBV7-9	TRBJ2-7	TRBD1	CASSPGTGRYEQYF	TGTGCCAGCAGCCCCGGGACAGGCCGCTACGAGCAGTACTTC